This is a list of T cell receptor beta chains from one sample in a study of CD8+CD57+ T cells in acquired aplastic anemia. TCRdb used MiXCR to reprocess the reads, holding one entry per CDR3 protein. This sample yields hundreds of thousands of distinct CDR3 sequences, of which 55% to 75% are seen a single time; 4% belongs to the top ten. Sequenced input: sorted CD4+, CD8+, or CD8+CD57+ T cells (not recorded which) from PBMCs. The source of these receptors is a human donor in good health, serving as a control. The CDR3 runs from the conserved cysteine through the conserved F or W. D genes are given only for firm matches. The listing skips clone size in some rows; elsewhere it reads once, few, many or a size class.

D gene	J gene	V gene	clone size	CDR3 protein	CDR3 DNA
TRBD1	TRBJ2-6	TRBV5-4	NA	CASSQGVAGANVLTF	TGTGCCAGCAGCCAGGGGGTCGCTGGGGCCAACGTCCTGACTTTC
NA	TRBJ1-1	TRBV5-1	NA	CASSLSHTGMNTEAFF	TGTGCCAGCAGCTTAAGCCATACAGGGATGAACACTGAAGCTTTCTTT
NA	TRBJ2-1	TRBV7-2	NA	CASSLEGQSRRHSF	TGTGCCAGCAGTTTAGAGGGGCAGTCACGCCGCCACTCCTTC
NA	TRBJ2-3	TRBV29-1	NA	CSARGQGAPGDTQYF	TGCAGCGCTAGAGGCCAGGGCGCCCCTGGAGACACCCAGTATTTT
NA	TRBJ1-4	TRBV5-1	many	CASSYRGGGSEKLFF	TGCGCCAGCAGCTACCGTGGGGGCGGGAGTGAAAAACTGTTTTTT
TRBD1	TRBJ1-1	TRBV20-1	NA	CSARIGTDSSEAFF	TGCAGTGCTAGGATCGGGACAGACTCCTCTGAAGCTTTCTTT
NA	TRBJ1-1	TRBV29-1	NA	CSVESGNTEAFF	TGCAGCGTTGAATCCGGGAACACTGAAGCTTTCTTT
NA	TRBJ1-5	TRBV19	NA	CASSADSNNIQHF	TGTGCCAGCAGTGCAGACAGCAATAACATCCAGCACTTT
NA	TRBJ2-7	TRBV7-2	many	CASSLGYGVGSYEQYF	TGTGCCAGCAGCTTGGGTTATGGAGTAGGTTCCTACGAGCAGTACTTC
NA	TRBJ2-5	TRBV5-1	NA	CASSSSTGLTQYF	TGCGCCAGCAGCTCGTCCACAGGGTTGACCCAGTACTTC
TRBD1	TRBJ1-2	TRBV19	NA	CASSTYRGANYGYTF	TGTGCCAGTAGTACCTACAGGGGTGCTAACTATGGCTACACCTTC
NA	TRBJ1-3	TRBV6-2/TRBV6-3	NA	CASTRMGGTGNTIYF	TGTGCCAGCACCCGGATGGGCGGTACCGGAAACACCATATATTTT
NA	TRBJ1-4	TRBV6-6	NA	CATTGSPSATNEKLFF	TGTGCTACCACCGGAAGCCCTTCTGCAACTAATGAAAAACTGTTTTTT
TRBD1	TRBJ2-3	TRBV9	NA	CASSADPLDRVAHTQYF	TGTGCCAGCAGCGCAGACCCGTTGGACAGGGTAGCACATACGCAGTATTTT
NA	TRBJ2-7	TRBV4-2	NA	CASSPGLGPFHEQYF	TGTGCCAGCAGCCCAGGACTGGGACCATTTCACGAGCAGTACTTC
TRBD1	TRBJ1-3	TRBV19	many	CASIPPTGHSGNTIYF	TGTGCCAGTATCCCGCCGACAGGGCACTCTGGAAACACCATATATTTT
TRBD1	TRBJ1-5	TRBV5-1	NA	CASSSGTGLNQPQHF	TGCGCCAGCAGCTCTGGGACAGGCCTTAATCAGCCCCAGCATTTT
TRBD2	TRBJ2-3	TRBV20-1	many	CSARTSGAIKDTQYF	TGCAGTGCTAGAACTAGCGGGGCCATAAAAGATACGCAGTATTTT
TRBD1	TRBJ1-3	TRBV7-2	many	CASSLARTGGMNTIYF	TGTGCCAGCAGCTTAGCGAGGACAGGGGGCATGAACACCATATATTTT